The source of this TCR beta chain is a study of cytomegalovirus exposure and HLA in healthy donors. Researchers ran the PCR with 60 Vbeta and 13 Jbeta primers. Generated by immunoSEQ multiplex PCR, the TCRdb table keeps only in-frame clones and is missing some. This repertoire shows about 300,000 clones, roughly 90% found once; its top ten account for about 4%. This clone is a singleton in its sample. Its target is not known. V was cut by 4 bases and J by 5 bases, with 8 bases left in between. Germline lookup yields CDR1 MNHEY and CDR2 SVGAGI. The CDR3 is made up of 12 amino acids. Study results and limitations: 150 or so TCR beta chains were listed as cytomegalovirus-associated. Generally TCR sequences proved uncommon, though certain public TCRs appeared in numerous donors.

The sequence derives from a man in his forties in good health and CMV-seropositive. The sequenced material came from PBMCs. The chain uses TRBV6-5 and TRBJ2-5; D may be TRBD2 (5 bases). In nucleotides, the CDR3 is TGTGCCAGCAGTTCAACGGGGGAGACCCAGTACTTC. Its translation is CASSSTGETQYF.